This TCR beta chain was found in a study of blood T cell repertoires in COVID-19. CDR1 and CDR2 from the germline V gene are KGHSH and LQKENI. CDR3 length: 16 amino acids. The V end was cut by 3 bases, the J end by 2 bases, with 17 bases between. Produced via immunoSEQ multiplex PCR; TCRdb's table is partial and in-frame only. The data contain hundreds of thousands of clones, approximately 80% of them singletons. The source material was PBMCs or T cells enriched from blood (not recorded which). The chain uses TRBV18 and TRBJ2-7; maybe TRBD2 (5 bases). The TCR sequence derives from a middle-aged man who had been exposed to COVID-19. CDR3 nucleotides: TGTGCCAGCTCACCGACCCAGCGGCAAAGCACCTACGAGCAGTACTTC. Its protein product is CASSPTQRQSTYEQYF.